The clone carrying this TCR beta chain was seen a single time. This entry is derived from a study of blood T cell repertoires in COVID-19. Whole-study context: PBMCs, B-cell-depleted T cells, or T cells provided the cDNA or gDNA that made up the material.

V was pared by 3 bases and J by 4 bases, with 18 bases between. Germline CDR1 SGHTA, CDR2 FQGNSA. This CDR3 is built from 16 residues. Authors' analysis steps: Reference gene primer amplification gave nucleated cell count estimates. This table comes from immunoSEQ multiplex PCR, and its TCRdb copy is limited to in-frame clones, with some not included. V and J calls plus clone size are reproduced from that table; the DNA served to infer D and trimming. The repertoire holds around 98,000 clones, around 82% seen once, with under 13% in the top ten. What was sequenced was peripheral blood. This TCR came from a man aged 65-85 years with active or convalescent COVID-19. The chain has TRBV7-2 and TRBJ1-2, with D uncertain. The CDR3: CASSLADPGNGYGYTF. The CDR3 DNA is TGTGCCAGCAGCTTGGCCGACCCAGGAAACGGCTATGGCTACACCTTC.